These T cell receptor beta chains were read from a single sample in a study of cytomegalovirus exposure and HLA in healthy donors. The table came from immunoSEQ multiplex PCR; TCRdb's copy has only in-frame clones and leaves some out. This sample yields fewer than 200,000 clones, of which 68% are seen a single time; roughly 1.4% belongs to the top ten. Sequencing input: PBMCs. The receptor set was obtained from a middle-aged man in good health and CMV-seronegative. CDR3s include the opening cysteine and the closing phenylalanine or tryptophan. The order of the fields is J gene, clone size, D gene, V gene, CDR3 DNA, CDR3 protein. D genes are given only for firm matches. Size is omitted from some rows. Given values are once, few, many or a class for expanded clones.

j_call: TRBJ1-2; clone_size: few; d_call: TRBD1; v_call: TRBV4-3; cdr3_nt: TGCGCCAGCAGCCCACGGACAGGGTCTAACTATGGCTACACCTTC; cdr3_aa: CASSPRTGSNYGYTF
j_call: TRBJ2-3; clone_size: .; d_call: TRBD1; v_call: TRBV4-1; cdr3_nt: TGCGCCAGCAGCCAGGCCTCCGGGACAGGGACAGATACGCAGTATTTT; cdr3_aa: CASSQASGTGTDTQYF
j_call: TRBJ2-3; clone_size: .; d_call: TRBD2; v_call: TRBV5-1; cdr3_nt: TGCGCCAGCCGCGTTGGACTAGCGGGGCGGGGCACAGATACGCAGTATTTT; cdr3_aa: CASRVGLAGRGTDTQYF
j_call: TRBJ2-5; clone_size: .; d_call: TRBD1; v_call: TRBV6-6; cdr3_nt: TGTGCCAGCACCAGGACAGGGGTGGAAGAGACCCAGTACTTC; cdr3_aa: CASTRTGVEETQYF
j_call: TRBJ2-1; clone_size: few; d_call: TRBD2; v_call: TRBV13; cdr3_nt: TGTGCCAGCAGCCCCCGGTGGGGGCGGGGGGGGCACGGGGAGCAGTTCTTC; cdr3_aa: CASSPRWGRGGHGEQFF
j_call: TRBJ2-1; clone_size: .; d_call: TRBD2; v_call: TRBV4-2; cdr3_nt: TGTGCCAGCAGCCAACCGTCCGGGACTAGCGGGGGGGGCGCGTTCTTC; cdr3_aa: CASSQPSGTSGGGAFF
j_call: TRBJ2-7; clone_size: .; d_call: .; v_call: TRBV4-1; cdr3_nt: TGCGCCAGCAGCCAAGTTGTTCAGAATAGCGGCTACGAGCAGTACTTC; cdr3_aa: CASSQVVQNSGYEQYF
j_call: TRBJ2-2; clone_size: .; d_call: .; v_call: TRBV4-1; cdr3_nt: TGCGCCAGCAGCCAAGAGAAAGGAGGGGTTAGCACCGGGGAGCTGTTTTTT; cdr3_aa: CASSQEKGGVSTGELFF
j_call: TRBJ2-7; clone_size: .; d_call: TRBD1; v_call: TRBV13; cdr3_nt: TGTGCCAGCAGCTCAGGACAGGGGGCCTACGAGCAGTACTTC; cdr3_aa: CASSSGQGAYEQYF
j_call: TRBJ2-7; clone_size: .; d_call: TRBD2; v_call: TRBV7-6; cdr3_nt: TGTGCCAGCAGCCTCGAGACTAGCTCCCGGCCCCACGAGCAGTACTTC; cdr3_aa: CASSLETSSRPHEQYF
j_call: TRBJ2-3; clone_size: once; d_call: TRBD1; v_call: TRBV2; cdr3_nt: TGTGCCAGCAGTAGACAGGGAATTGATAGGGATACGCAGTATTTT; cdr3_aa: CASSRQGIDRDTQYF
j_call: TRBJ1-5; clone_size: .; d_call: .; v_call: TRBV9; cdr3_nt: TGTGCCAGCAGCGTAGACGGAGGCAATCAGCCCCAGCATTTT; cdr3_aa: CASSVDGGNQPQHF
j_call: TRBJ2-1; clone_size: .; d_call: .; v_call: TRBV4-3; cdr3_nt: TGCGCCAGCAGCCAAGAGCGGGCAGTATCCTACAATGAGCAGTTCTTC; cdr3_aa: CASSQERAVSYNEQFF
j_call: TRBJ2-3; clone_size: .; d_call: .; v_call: TRBV28; cdr3_nt: TGTGCCAGCAGTTTATCAAGGCTAGCGCCCCAGAATACGCAGTATTTT; cdr3_aa: CASSLSRLAPQNTQYF
j_call: TRBJ2-7; clone_size: .; d_call: TRBD1; v_call: TRBV18; cdr3_nt: TGTGCCAGCTCCCCGGGACAGTACTACGAGCAGTACTTC; cdr3_aa: CASSPGQYYEQYF
j_call: TRBJ2-7; clone_size: .; d_call: TRBD2; v_call: TRBV6-1; cdr3_nt: TGTGCCAGCAGAGGACTAGCCGGAGAGCAGTACTTC; cdr3_aa: CASRGLAGEQYF
j_call: TRBJ1-1; clone_size: .; d_call: .; v_call: TRBV27; cdr3_nt: TGTGCCAGCAGTCCCGGACTCTTGAACACTGAAGCTTTCTTT; cdr3_aa: CASSPGLLNTEAFF
j_call: TRBJ2-3; clone_size: .; d_call: TRBD1; v_call: TRBV7-8; cdr3_nt: TGTGCCAGCAGCTTAGTAGGAGGACAGGGGGCCACAGATACGCAGTATTTT; cdr3_aa: CASSLVGGQGATDTQYF
j_call: TRBJ1-2; clone_size: few; d_call: .; v_call: TRBV5-1; cdr3_nt: TGCGCCAGCAGCTTGGACGGGACAAATTATGGCTACACCTTC; cdr3_aa: CASSLDGTNYGYTF
j_call: TRBJ1-2; clone_size: .; d_call: .; v_call: TRBV7-2; cdr3_nt: TGTGCCAGCAGCTTGGCCAGTAATTTACCTAACTATGGCTACACCTTC; cdr3_aa: CASSLASNLPNYGYTF
j_call: TRBJ1-2; clone_size: .; d_call: .; v_call: TRBV7-8; cdr3_nt: TGTGCCAGCAGCTTAGAGGCAGGGGCTAACTATGGCTACACCTTC; cdr3_aa: CASSLEAGANYGYTF
j_call: TRBJ2-5; clone_size: .; d_call: .; v_call: TRBV5-1; cdr3_nt: TGCGCCAGCAGCTTGGACAGGGTGGAACAAGAGACCCAGTACTTC; cdr3_aa: CASSLDRVEQETQYF
j_call: TRBJ1-2; clone_size: .; d_call: .; v_call: TRBV28; cdr3_nt: TGTGCCAGCAGTTCCCGGCATCGAGGAACGGTTTATGGCTACACCTTC; cdr3_aa: CASSSRHRGTVYGYTF
j_call: TRBJ2-5; clone_size: .; d_call: .; v_call: TRBV25-1; cdr3_nt: TGTGCCAGCAGTGAATATGCGGGGGCCACACAAGAGACCCAGTACTTC; cdr3_aa: CASSEYAGATQETQYF
j_call: TRBJ1-1; clone_size: few; d_call: .; v_call: TRBV6-5; cdr3_nt: TGTGCCAGCAGTTCCGACAGTGGGACTGAAGCTTTCTTT; cdr3_aa: CASSSDSGTEAFF
j_call: TRBJ2-5; clone_size: .; d_call: TRBD2; v_call: TRBV7-2; cdr3_nt: TGTGCCAGCAGCCCGGGACTAGCGGTCCAAGAGACCCAGTACTTC; cdr3_aa: CASSPGLAVQETQYF
j_call: TRBJ2-1; clone_size: .; d_call: .; v_call: TRBV28; cdr3_nt: TGTGCCAGCAGTTTGGAACAGGGAAGAATGAGCTCCTACAATGAGCAGTTCTTC; cdr3_aa: CASSLEQGRMSSYNEQFF
j_call: TRBJ2-2; clone_size: .; d_call: .; v_call: TRBV5-4; cdr3_nt: TGTGCCAGCAGCCTAGGAGGGGGCACGAACACCGGGGAGCTGTTTTTT; cdr3_aa: CASSLGGGTNTGELFF
j_call: TRBJ1-4; clone_size: .; d_call: .; v_call: TRBV7-9; cdr3_nt: TGTGCCAGCAGCTTTTCGGGACTGGGCGAAAAACTGTTTTTT; cdr3_aa: CASSFSGLGEKLFF
j_call: TRBJ2-3; clone_size: .; d_call: TRBD2; v_call: TRBV9; cdr3_nt: TGTGCCAGCAGCTCCGGGACTAGCGGTCTTTCTAGCACAGATACGCAGTATTTT; cdr3_aa: CASSSGTSGLSSTDTQYF
j_call: TRBJ1-2; clone_size: .; d_call: .; v_call: TRBV6-5; cdr3_nt: TGTGCCAGCAGTTACTCAAGCGTCCGGGGTGGCTACACCTTC; cdr3_aa: CASSYSSVRGGYTF
j_call: TRBJ2-7; clone_size: .; d_call: .; v_call: TRBV19; cdr3_nt: TGTGCCAGTAGTATAGTCGCAGCGCGCTCCTACGAGCAGTACTTC; cdr3_aa: CASSIVAARSYEQYF
j_call: TRBJ2-7; clone_size: .; d_call: TRBD2; v_call: TRBV11-3; cdr3_nt: TGTGCCAGCAGCTTAGGAGGGGGGACTAGCGGGGGGCCTTACGAGCAGTACTTC; cdr3_aa: CASSLGGGTSGGPYEQYF
j_call: TRBJ2-7; clone_size: .; d_call: TRBD2; v_call: TRBV7-9; cdr3_nt: TGTTCCAGCAGCTTAGCGGGGGGCTACGAGCAGTACTTC; cdr3_aa: CSSSLAGGYEQYF
j_call: TRBJ2-7; clone_size: .; d_call: TRBD1; v_call: TRBV19; cdr3_nt: TGTGCCAGTAGTATAGTGGGGGACAGTACCTACGAGCAGTACTTC; cdr3_aa: CASSIVGDSTYEQYF
j_call: TRBJ1-1; clone_size: few; d_call: TRBD1; v_call: TRBV6-4; cdr3_nt: TGTGCCAGCAGTGCCTTGCCCGGGACAGGGGCAAACACTGAAGCTTTCTTT; cdr3_aa: CASSALPGTGANTEAFF
j_call: TRBJ2-7; clone_size: .; d_call: TRBD2; v_call: TRBV28; cdr3_nt: TGTGCCAGCAGCCCAAGCGGGGGGCCTCAAATGCACGAGCAGTACTTC; cdr3_aa: CASSPSGGPQMHEQYF
j_call: TRBJ2-7; clone_size: .; d_call: .; v_call: TRBV20-1; cdr3_nt: TGCAGTGCTAGTTCAGGATACGAGCAGTACTTC; cdr3_aa: CSASSGYEQYF
j_call: TRBJ2-5; clone_size: .; d_call: TRBD2; v_call: TRBV5-1; cdr3_nt: TGCGCCAGCAGCTTGGGACTAGCTGAAGGCAGTGAGACCCAGTACTTC; cdr3_aa: CASSLGLAEGSETQYF
j_call: TRBJ2-5; clone_size: once; d_call: .; v_call: TRBV7-9; cdr3_nt: TGTGCCAGCAGCTACGAAGGGGTATGGGAGACCCAGTACTTC; cdr3_aa: CASSYEGVWETQYF
j_call: TRBJ1-3; clone_size: .; d_call: .; v_call: TRBV27; cdr3_nt: TGTGCCAGCAGTCTCAGGGAAGGAGCTGGAAACACCATATATTTT; cdr3_aa: CASSLREGAGNTIYF
j_call: TRBJ2-7; clone_size: .; d_call: .; v_call: TRBV18; cdr3_nt: TGTGCCAGCTCACCAAAACCCTTGAGCTACGAGCAGTACTTC; cdr3_aa: CASSPKPLSYEQYF
j_call: TRBJ2-3; clone_size: .; d_call: TRBD2; v_call: TRBV11-2; cdr3_nt: TGTGCCAGCAGCCCTCGACTAGCGGGGCCCACTAGCACAGATACGCAGTATTTT; cdr3_aa: CASSPRLAGPTSTDTQYF
j_call: TRBJ2-5; clone_size: .; d_call: TRBD2; v_call: TRBV10-3; cdr3_nt: TGTGCCAGCGGGAAGGGCGGAGAAGGGAGGGAAGAGACCCAGTACTTC; cdr3_aa: CASGKGGEGREETQYF
j_call: TRBJ2-1; clone_size: .; d_call: TRBD2; v_call: TRBV6-1; cdr3_nt: TGTGCCAGCAGTGGCCGGCTAGCGGTCTCCTACAATGAGCAGTTCTTC; cdr3_aa: CASSGRLAVSYNEQFF
j_call: TRBJ2-2; clone_size: .; d_call: .; v_call: TRBV19; cdr3_nt: TGTGCCAGTAGTCGCCCAGGGGATACCGGGGAGCTGTTTTTT; cdr3_aa: CASSRPGDTGELFF